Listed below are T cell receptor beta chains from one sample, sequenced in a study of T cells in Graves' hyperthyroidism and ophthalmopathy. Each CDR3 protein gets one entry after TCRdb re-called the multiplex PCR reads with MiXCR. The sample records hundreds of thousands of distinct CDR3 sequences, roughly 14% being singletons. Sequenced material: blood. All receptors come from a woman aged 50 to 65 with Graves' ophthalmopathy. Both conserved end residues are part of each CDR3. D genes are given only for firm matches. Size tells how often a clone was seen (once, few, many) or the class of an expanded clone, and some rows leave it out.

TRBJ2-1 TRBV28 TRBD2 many TGTGCCAGCAGTTTAGGGGGACTACGTATCAATGAGCAGTTCTTC CASSLGGLRINEQFF
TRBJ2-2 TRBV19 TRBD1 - TGTGCCAGTAGCCTGGACAGGGGGCTGAACACCGGGGAGCTGTTTTTT CASSLDRGLNTGELFF
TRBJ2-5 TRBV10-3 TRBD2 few TGTGCCATCAGTGGGGGACTAGCGGGAGAAGAGACCCAGTACTTC CAISGGLAGEETQYF
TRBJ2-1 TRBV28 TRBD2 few TGTGCCAGCAGTTTCCTAGCGGAAAACAATGAGCAGTTCTTC CASSFLAENNEQFF
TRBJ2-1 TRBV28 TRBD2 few TGTGCCAGCACTGCCCCTGGGGCTAGCGGGAGAAATGAGCAGTTCTTC CASTAPGASGRNEQFF
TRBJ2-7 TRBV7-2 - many TGTGCCAGCAGCTTAGTTCCGGCAGGGCAGACCTACGAGCAGTACTTC CASSLVPAGQTYEQYF
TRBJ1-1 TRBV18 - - TGTGCCAGCTCACCGGGACGGCAGAACACTGAAGCTTTCTTT CASSPGRQNTEAFF
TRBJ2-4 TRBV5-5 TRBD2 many TGTGCCAGCAGCTTGGTTGGGGGGGGAAACATTCAGTACTTC CASSLVGGGNIQYF
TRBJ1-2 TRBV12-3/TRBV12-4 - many TGTGCCAGCAGTTTGGGGACGGTCTATGGCTACACCTTC CASSLGTVYGYTF
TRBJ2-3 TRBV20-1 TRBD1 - TGCAGTGCGACGGACAGGGTAACAGATACGCAGTATTTT CSATDRVTDTQYF
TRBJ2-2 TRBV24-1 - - TGTGCCACCAGTGACTGGTACACCGGGGAGCTGTTTTTT CATSDWYTGELFF
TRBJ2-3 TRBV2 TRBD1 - TGTGCCATCCGGACAGGGGAAGGGGGTACGCAGTATTTT CAIRTGEGGTQYF
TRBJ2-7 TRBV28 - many TGTGCCAGCAGTTTACCGGGACACCTCTTCTCCTACGAGCAGTACTTC CASSLPGHLFSYEQYF
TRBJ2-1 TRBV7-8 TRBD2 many TGTGCCAGCAGCTTAGTTCCAGCGGGAGGGGACAATGAGCAGTTCTTC CASSLVPAGGDNEQFF
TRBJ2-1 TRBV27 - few TGTGCCAGCAGGCCCCTACTCACTCCTAGCGAGCAGTTCTTC CASRPLLTPSEQFF
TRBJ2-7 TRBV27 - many TGTGCCAGCAGTTTGAGTTGGGGCTACGAGCAGTACTTC CASSLSWGYEQYF
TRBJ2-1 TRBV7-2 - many TGTGCCAGCAGCTTAGGGGGGGAGCGAATCAATGAGCAGTTCTTC CASSLGGERINEQFF
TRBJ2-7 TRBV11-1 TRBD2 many TGTGCCAGCAGCTCAGGACTAGCGGGAGTGGCCGAGCAGTACTTC CASSSGLAGVAEQYF
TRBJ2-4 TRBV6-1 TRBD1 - TGTGCCAGCAGGACCAGGACAGGGGCCAAAAACATTCAGTACTTC CASRTRTGAKNIQYF
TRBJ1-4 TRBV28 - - TGTGCCAGCAGTTTACCTCGGGGGAATGGTGAAAAACTGTTTTTT CASSLPRGNGEKLFF
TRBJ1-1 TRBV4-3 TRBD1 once TGCGCCAGCAGCCAAGATCGGCAGGGGGACTATGAAGCTTTCTTT CASSQDRQGDYEAFF
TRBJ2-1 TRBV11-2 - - TGTGCCAGCAGCAAGGTGGGGGAGCAGTTCTTC CASSKVGEQFF
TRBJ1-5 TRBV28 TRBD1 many TGTGCCAGCAGTTTACCCAGACAGGGGAGACAGCCCCAGCATTTT CASSLPRQGRQPQHF
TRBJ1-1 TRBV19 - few TGTGCCAGTACCCACAGGGTTTGGGGCACTGAAGCTTTCTTT CASTHRVWGTEAFF
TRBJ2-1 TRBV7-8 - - TGCGCCAGCAGCCCCCGGATGGAAATCTCCTACAATGAGCAGTTCTTC CASSPRMEISYNEQFF
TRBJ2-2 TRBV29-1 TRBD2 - TGCAGCGTTGGGGGATTAGCGGGAGGGCCGGTCACCGGGGAGCTGTTTTTT CSVGGLAGGPVTGELFF
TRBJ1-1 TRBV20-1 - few TGCAGTGCCCTCAGGGGCGCAGAGGTCGCTGAAGCTTTCTTT CSALRGAEVAEAFF
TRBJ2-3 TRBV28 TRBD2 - TGTGCCAGCAGTTCCCGGGGACTAGCGGGCGCTACGCAGTATTTT CASSSRGLAGATQYF
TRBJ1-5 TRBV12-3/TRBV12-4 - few TGTGCCAGCAGTTTGGCAGGGGATGTAAATCAGCCCCAGCATTTT CASSLAGDVNQPQHF
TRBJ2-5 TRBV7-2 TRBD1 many TGTGCCAGCAGCTTCCGCAGGGGGCTGGGAGAGACCCAGTACTTC CASSFRRGLGETQYF
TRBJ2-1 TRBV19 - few TGTGCCAGTAGTCCCCCCTCGTTTAGTAGCAGCAAGTACAATGAGCAGTTCTTC CASSPPSFSSSKYNEQFF
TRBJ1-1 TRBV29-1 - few TGCAGCGTTGCCACGACAGCCTCCCTAAAGGGGACTGAAGCTTTCTTT CSVATTASLKGTEAFF
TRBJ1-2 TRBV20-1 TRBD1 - TGCAGTGACACCGACAGGGGGTTAGGCTACACCTTC CSDTDRGLGYTF
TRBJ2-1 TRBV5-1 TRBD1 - TGCGCCAGCAGCTTCCGGACAGGGGTTAACAATGAGCAGTTCTTC CASSFRTGVNNEQFF
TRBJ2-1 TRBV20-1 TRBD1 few TGCAGTGCAAGGGACAGTGTGTACAATGAGCAGTTCTTC CSARDSVYNEQFF
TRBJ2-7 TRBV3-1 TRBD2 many TGTGCCAGCAGCCAAGATTTGCTAGCGGGTTACGAGCAGTACTTC CASSQDLLAGYEQYF
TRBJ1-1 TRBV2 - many TGTGCCAGCAGCCCCGAGGGCGCTGAAGCTTTCTTT CASSPEGAEAFF
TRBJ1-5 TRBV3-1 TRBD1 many TGTGCCAGCAGCCTTACCGGGACAGCGAATCAGCCCCAGCATTTT CASSLTGTANQPQHF
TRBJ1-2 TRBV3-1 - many TGTGCCAGCAGCCAAGGGAGTGACGGTGGCTACACCTTC CASSQGSDGGYTF
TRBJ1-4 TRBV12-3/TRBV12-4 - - TGTGCCAGCAGCCGTGCACAGGGTGTGGATGAAAAACTGTTTTTT CASSRAQGVDEKLFF
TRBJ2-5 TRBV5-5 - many TGTGCCAGCAGCTTGGGGAGTTCGTCCGGACAAGAGACCCAGTACTTC CASSLGSSSGQETQYF
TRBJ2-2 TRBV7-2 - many TGTGCCAGCAGCTTAGATCAAGGGGGTCGCACCGGGGAGCTGTTTTTT CASSLDQGGRTGELFF
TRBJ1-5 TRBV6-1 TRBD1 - TGTACCAGCAGTGTTGCAGGGGGGAATCAGCCCCAGCATTTT CTSSVAGGNQPQHF
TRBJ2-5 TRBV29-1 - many TGCAGCGTTGATGACCTGTCAGGGACCCAGTACTTC CSVDDLSGTQYF
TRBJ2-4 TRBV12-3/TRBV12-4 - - TGTGCCAGCAGTCCCCTTGAGGCGGTGAGGAACATTCAGTACTTC CASSPLEAVRNIQYF
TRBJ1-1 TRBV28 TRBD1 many TGTGCCAGCAGAATACATACAGGGGTCCCTGAAGCTTTCTTT CASRIHTGVPEAFF
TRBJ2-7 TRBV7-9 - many TGTGCCAGCAGCTCGGCCGCGGGTGACAAGTACGAGCAGTACTTC CASSSAAGDKYEQYF
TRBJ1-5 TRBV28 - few TGTGCCAGCAGTTTATGGAGTGGACCCGGGGGGATCGGCAATCAGCCCCAGCATTTT CASSLWSGPGGIGNQPQHF
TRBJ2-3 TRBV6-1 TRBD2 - TGTGCCAGCAGCCTCACCCGGACTAGCGGTCGGGGGAGCACAGATACGCAGTATTTT CASSLTRTSGRGSTDTQYF
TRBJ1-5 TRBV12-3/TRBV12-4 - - TGTGCCAGCAGTCTACGAGCGAGTGCCTTAGCCTTAAATCAGCCCCAGCATTTT CASSLRASALALNQPQHF
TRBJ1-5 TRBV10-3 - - TGTGCCATCAGTGAGGGGCAGGGGTATCAGCCCCAGCATTTT CAISEGQGYQPQHF
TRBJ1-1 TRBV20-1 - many TGCAGTGGCACCGAGGCTAACACTGAAGCTTTCTTT CSGTEANTEAFF
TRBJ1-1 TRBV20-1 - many TGCAGTGCTAGACAGGGTTTGAACACTGAAGCTTTCTTT CSARQGLNTEAFF
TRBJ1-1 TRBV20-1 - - TGCAGTGCTCAGCAGGGGCAGTGGGGGACTGAAGCTTTCTTT CSAQQGQWGTEAFF